The 30 T cell receptor beta chains presented below share a single source sample, sequenced in a study of regulatory T cells in long-lasting Graves disease. The time point here: newly diagnosed GD, antithyroid drugs for less than 3 months. Generation of the TCR library employed RNA extracted from PBMCs. With iRepertoire HTBI primers and Arm-PCR of CDR3 regions, TCR beta libraries were built. TCRdb reprocessed the multiplex PCR reads with MiXCR, giving one entry per CDR3 protein. Among approximately 470,000 distinct CDR3 sequences listed, 15% to 20% were seen once. In addition, the sample was reused for a study of T cells in Graves' hyperthyroidism and ophthalmopathy.

The sample was peripheral blood mononuclear cells (PBMCs), taken at new diagnosis, from a patient treated with antithyroid drugs. The receptor set was obtained from a man in his forties with Graves disease.

This clonotype was counted ten times or more. This rearrangement joins TRBV5-1 to TRBJ1-1; D gene uncertain. The CDR3 consists of 14 residues. V shed 0 bases and J shed 3 bases, with 9 bases lying between them. Germline V lookup: CDR1 SGHRS, CDR2 YFSETQ. The DNA for the CDR3 is TGCGCCAGCAGCTTGGACAATGGGGACACTGAAGCTTTCTTT. It translates to CASSLDNGDTEAFF.

This clonotype was seen many times. This chain uses TRBV11-2 with TRBJ2-2; tentatively, D is TRBD2 (5 bases). Trimming removed 0 bases from V and 1 base from J, with 9 bases in between. Germline-derived CDR1 and CDR2 are SGHAT and FQNNGV. CDR3 length: 16 amino acids. The CDR3 reads CASSLDRGLNTGELFF. The DNA of the CDR3 is TGTGCCAGCAGCTTAGACCGGGGATTGAACACCGGGGAGCTGTTTTTT.

This clonotype came up a few times. The chain combines TRBV7-6 with TRBJ2-6; D may match TRBD1 or TRBD2 (6 bases each). The CDR3 is 18 amino acids. Trimming shortened V by 0 bases and J by 1 base, and 13 bases separated the two germline ends. Germline V gene sequence: CDR1 SGHVS, CDR2 FNYEAQ. The CDR3 nucleotides are TGTGCCAGCAGCTTAGCTGGGGGGCCGCGGTCTGGGGCCAACGTCCTGACTTTC. It is translated as CASSLAGGPRSGANVLTF.

The chain has TRBV2 and TRBJ1-5, with TRBD1 matching over 8 bases. Germline V gene sequence: CDR1 SNHLY, CDR2 FYNNEI. This CDR3 spans 14 amino acids. J lost 4 bases, V lost 7 bases, and 6 bases had no gene match. The CDR3: CASKYRQGNQPQHF. In nucleotides, the CDR3 is TGTGCCAGCAAATATAGACAGGGGAATCAGCCCCAGCATTTT.

This rearrangement joins TRBV7-3 to TRBJ2-2; no clear D gene. The CDR3 covers 15 residues. V was trimmed by 3 bases and J by 1 base, leaving 9 bases between them. Looked up from germline, CDR1 is SGHTA and CDR2 is FQGTGA. CDR3 DNA sequence: TGTGCCAGCAGCTTTATGTCCGGGAACACCGGGGAGCTGTTTTTT. Its translation: CASSFMSGNTGELFF.

This clonotype was seen only a few times. CDR3 protein: CASSFRSSAGRKTATYEQYF. CDR3 sequence (DNA): TGTGCCAGCAGCTTTAGGTCGTCCGCTGGTAGGAAAACGGCGACCTACGAGCAGTACTTC. The J gene is TRBJ2-7, the V gene TRBV5-6; D not certain. Trimming removed 2 bases from V and 2 bases from J, with 29 bases in between. The CDR3 extends over 20 amino acids. CDR1 and CDR2 (germline): SGHDT, YYEEEE.

In this sample, this clonotype turned up many times. The genes are TRBV2 and TRBJ2-5; D gene unclear. V was cut by 3 bases and J by 9 bases, with 8 bases left in between. The CDR3 totals 11 residues. Looked up from germline, CDR1 is SNHLY and CDR2 is FYNNEI. The CDR3 protein is CASSEESSQYF. CDR3 nucleotide sequence: TGTGCCAGCAGTGAGGAAAGCTCCCAGTACTTC.

This clonotype was counted many times. J is TRBJ2-6 and V is TRBV6-1, with TRBD1 identical over 10 bases. CDR1 is MNHNS and CDR2 is SASEGT in the germline V gene. The CDR3 is 15 amino acids. With 6 bases clipped from V and 4 bases from J, the junction kept 3 bases outside the gene matches. The CDR3: CASRRQGAGANVLTF. The CDR3 DNA is TGTGCCAGCAGGCGACAGGGGGCCGGGGCCAACGTCCTGACTTTC.

This clonotype was observed many times. The chain couples TRBV12-3 or TRBV12-4 to TRBJ2-7, with D hard to call. The length of the CDR3 is 12 residues. Trimming cost V 6 bases and J 0 bases, with 6 bases left between them. The CDR3 region is CASSPASYEQYF. The CDR3 region has the DNA TGTGCCAGCAGCCCAGCCTCCTACGAGCAGTACTTC.

The chain couples TRBV20-1 to TRBJ1-5; 8 nucleotides match TRBD1. Losses at the gene ends were 4 bases for V and 0 bases for J; bases not matched to a gene: 5. The CDR3 has 15 residues. In germline, CDR1 is DFQATT, CDR2 SNEGSKA (reference sequence). The DNA of the CDR3 is TGCAGTGCTACAGGGGGCACTTATAGCAATCAGCCCCAGCATTTT. Translation: CSATGGTYSNQPQHF.

This clonotype was counted many times. V is TRBV28 and J is TRBJ1-2, with no clear D. The CDR3 has 12 amino acids. In germline, CDR1 is MDHEN, CDR2 SYDVKM. V lost 8 bases, J lost 5 bases, and 12 bases lay in between. The DNA of the CDR3 is TGTGCCAGCTCGTACAAAGGGTATGGCTACACCTTC. Translating it yields CASSYKGYGYTF.

This clonotype came up a few times. V usage is TRBV27 and J usage is TRBJ1-6; no clear D gene. V was shortened by 2 bases and J by 12 bases, with 11 bases between the two germline ends. The V gene's germline CDR1 is MNHEY and CDR2 SMNVEV (reference sequence). There are 13 residues in the CDR3. The CDR3 region is CASSLAPPQPLHF. CDR3 in DNA: TGTGCCAGCAGTTTAGCCCCCCCCCAACCCCTCCACTTT.

J is TRBJ1-3 and V is TRBV20-1, with D possibly matching TRBD1 (5 bases). With 5 bases removed from V and 2 bases from J, the gap between germline ends came to 10 bases. This CDR3 spans 13 amino acids. Germline assignment: CDR1 DFQATT and CDR2 SNEGSKA (reference sequence). The CDR3 here is CSAATDPGNTIYF. The CDR3 bases are TGCAGTGCTGCGACAGACCCTGGAAACACCATATATTTT.

This chain uses TRBV7-3 with TRBJ2-1; D call uncertain. Trimming shortened V by 0 bases and J by 5 bases, and 8 bases separated the two germline ends. The CDR3 is 14 residues long. The germline gives CDR1 SGHTA, CDR2 FQGTGA. The CDR3 spells CASSLTDWDNEQFF. As DNA, the CDR3 is TGTGCCAGCAGCTTAACTGATTGGGACAATGAGCAGTTCTTC.

The chain recombines TRBV12-3 or TRBV12-4 with TRBJ2-1, with 8 nucleotides matching TRBD1. V lost 4 bases, J lost 6 bases, and 11 bases stayed unmatched. The CDR3 length is 16 residues. The CDR3 DNA reads TGTGCCAGCAGTTCGTTTACCGGGACAGGATCCAATGAGCAGTTCTTC. Its protein is CASSSFTGTGSNEQFF.

This clonotype was detected many times. V gene TRBV18 combines with J gene TRBJ2-3; 8 bases map to TRBD2. The CDR3 consists of 15 residues. V was clipped by 3 bases and J by 4 bases; unmatched bases: 6. Germline values: CDR1 KGHSH, CDR2 LQKENI. The CDR3 coding sequence is TGTGCCAGCTCACCGGGCAGCGGGAGCGCAGATACGCAGTATTTT. Protein sequence: CASSPGSGSADTQYF.

Notes on this clonotype: This may be a read error, as it is one base from a much larger clone. V usage is TRBV18 and J usage is TRBJ2-1; D is uncertain. Germline CDR1 and CDR2: KGHSH and LQKENI. Trimming removed 4 bases from V and 5 bases from J, with 9 bases in between. The length of the CDR3 is 13 residues. Written as DNA, the CDR3 is TGTGCCAGCTCACAAGAGTTCCACAATGAGCAGTTCTTC. It encodes CASSQEFHNEQFF. Complete variable domain (other parts from reference TRBV18 and TRBJ2-1): NAGVMQNPRHLVRRRGQEARLRCSPMKGHSHVYWYRQLPEEGLKFMVYLQKENIIDESGMPKERFSAEFPKEGPSILRIQQVVRGDSAAYFCASSQEFHNEQFFGPGTRLTVL.

This clonotype has only a few counts. The genes are TRBV12-3 or TRBV12-4 and TRBJ2-5, with D possibly TRBD2 on 7 matching bases. The CDR3 is made up of 11 amino acids. The germline V and J ends were trimmed by 10 bases and 6 bases, with 12 bases remaining between them. The CDR3 nucleotides are TGTGCCAACAAGGGGGGGAAGACCCAGTACTTC. Its protein product is CANKGGKTQYF.

This clonotype was counted many times. The rearrangement links TRBV6-2 or TRBV6-3 to TRBJ2-7, with unresolved D. Germline CDR1 MNHEY, CDR2 SVGEGT. The CDR3 is 14 residues long. V lost 6 bases to trimming and J lost 0 bases, with 12 bases between them. CDR3: CASSPRISSYEQYF. The CDR3 nucleotides are TGTGCCAGCAGCCCCAGGATCAGCTCCTACGAGCAGTACTTC.

This clonotype appeared many times. The chain carries TRBV6-1 and TRBJ2-1, with no clear D. CDR1 is MNHNS and CDR2 is SASEGT in the germline V gene. The V end was cut by 7 bases, the J end by 3 bases, with 10 bases between. The CDR3 loop spans 13 amino acids. CDR3 in DNA: TGTGCCAGCATCCAGGATCACTACAATGAGCAGTTCTTC. Encoded protein: CASIQDHYNEQFF.

The CDR3, as DNA: TGTGCCAGCAGTTTATTTTCAGAAGCGGGAGGGTACTTCTTC. The encoded protein is CASSLFSEAGGYFF. The chain has TRBV12-3 or TRBV12-4 and TRBJ2-1; 10 positions match TRBD2. The CDR3 totals 14 residues. V shed 2 bases and J 16 bases; nucleotides not matched to a gene: 11.

The gene calls are TRBV7-3 and TRBJ1-3; D is perhaps TRBD1 (6 bases). Trimming pared 2 bases from V and 0 bases from J, leaving 26 bases between. Germline CDR1 is SGHTA and CDR2 is FQGTGA. This CDR3 is built from 21 residues. The CDR3 is CASSLFLPGKTSTGSGNTIYF. The CDR3 nucleotides are TGTGCCAGCAGCTTATTCCTCCCCGGGAAGACCTCGACAGGCTCTGGAAACACCATATATTTT.

On this clonotype: A much larger clone sits a single nucleotide away, making a read error possible. CDR3 in DNA: TGTGCCACCAGTGAGACGGACACGAGCTCCTACAATGAGCGGTTCTTC. This translates into CATSETDTSSYNERFF. The chain carries TRBV24-1 and TRBJ2-1; D is perhaps TRBD1 (5 bases). The germline CDR1 and CDR2 sequences are KGHDR and SFDVKD. The CDR3 has 16 amino acids.

This clonotype was recorded at least ten times. This chain connects TRBV12-3 or TRBV12-4 to TRBJ2-1; the match to TRBD2 covers 9 bases. This CDR3 has 15 residues. The V and J ends lost 6 bases and 7 bases, in that order; junction bases with no gene match: 10. This CDR3 reads CASSPPGLARNEQFF. CDR3 bases: TGTGCCAGCAGCCCTCCGGGACTAGCTAGAAATGAGCAGTTCTTC.

This rearrangement joins TRBV5-1 to TRBJ2-1; 7 positions match TRBD1. The CDR3 has 14 amino acids. The germline V gene encodes CDR1 SGHRS and CDR2 YFSETQ. V gave up 2 bases and J gave up 5 bases; unmatched junction bases: 4. The CDR3 protein is CASSLQGRDNEQFF. The DNA of the CDR3 is TGCGCCAGCAGCTTACAGGGGAGAGACAATGAGCAGTTCTTC.

This clonotype came up many times. The chain employs TRBV5-1 and TRBJ1-1; D not resolved. Trimming took off 4 bases at V and 5 bases at J, with 12 bases between the two ends. The germline V gene encodes CDR1 SGHRS and CDR2 YFSETQ. The CDR3 runs to 13 residues. The CDR3: CASSLSVGTEAFF. CDR3 DNA sequence: TGCGCCAGCAGCCTTTCGGTGGGGACTGAAGCTTTCTTT.

The chain couples TRBV19 to TRBJ2-1, with D possibly TRBD2 on 6 matching bases. Between the trimmed V and J ends, which lost 0 bases and 3 bases, there was a span of 15 bases. The CDR3 has 17 residues. Germline V CDR1 and CDR2: LNHDA, SQIVND (reference sequence). CDR3 region: CASSIDPPRLVYNEQFF. The CDR3 DNA reads TGTGCCAGTAGTATAGATCCCCCTAGACTAGTCTACAATGAGCAGTTCTTC. Based on the CDR3 plus reference TRBV19 and TRBJ2-1, the full variable domain is DGGITQSPKYLFRKEGQNVTLSCEQNLNHDAMYWYRQDPGQGLRLIYYSQIVNDFQKGDIAEGYSVSREKKESFPLTVTSAQKNPTAFYLCASSIDPPRLVYNEQFFGPGTRLTVL.

The chain links TRBV30 to TRBJ2-5; TRBD2 matches at 12 bases. Germline values: CDR1 GTSNPN, CDR2 SVGIG (reference sequence). V lost 0 bases to trimming and J lost 5 bases; unmatched junction nucleotides: 13. CDR3 size: 18 residues. CDR3 sequence: CAWSVRPSGRALAETQYF. The DNA for the CDR3 is TGTGCCTGGAGTGTACGACCTAGCGGGAGGGCCCTCGCGGAGACCCAGTACTTC.

This clonotype was seen ten or more times. The rearrangement joins TRBV28 to TRBJ2-3; D unclear. The CDR3 extends over 12 amino acids. Trimming shortened V by 6 bases and J by 4 bases, and 8 bases separated the two germline ends. Germline values: CDR1 MDHEN, CDR2 SYDVKM. CDR3: CASRALADTQYF. Here the CDR3 DNA reads TGTGCCAGCAGGGCTTTAGCAGATACGCAGTATTTT.

V usage is TRBV9 and J usage is TRBJ2-3, with 11 bases fitting TRBD2. V trimming: 4 bases; J trimming: 6 bases; junction bases outside the gene matches: 13. Germline V gene sequence: CDR1 SGDLS, CDR2 YYNGEE. This CDR3 is built from 17 residues. CDR3 in amino acids: CASSQTGLAGGGDTQYF. As DNA, the CDR3 is TGTGCCAGCAGCCAGACAGGGCTAGCGGGAGGAGGGGATACGCAGTATTTT.